The clone carrying this T cell receptor beta chain appeared a few times. This sample stems from a study of cytomegalovirus exposure and HLA in healthy donors. Germline CDR1 MNHNS, CDR2 SASEGT. V was clipped by 10 bases and J by 3 bases, with 19 bases between them. This CDR3 is built from 15 residues. PCR amplification relied on 60 Vbeta primers (plus 13 Jbeta primers). Sequencing used immunoSEQ multiplex PCR; TCRdb keeps in-frame clones, though not all of them. The data hold about 150,000 clones, with just under 75% observed a single time. While unrecorded immune exposures were likely, the donors were nominally healthy when sampled.

Source material: PBMCs. The sequence derives from a woman between 18 and 29 years old in good health and CMV-seronegative. The rearrangement uses TRBV6-1 and TRBJ2-4, with D possibly matching TRBD1 (5 bases). Here the CDR3 DNA reads TGTGCCACAACGGTAGGGGCGCAAGACAAAAACATTCAGTACTTC. Translated, it gives CATTVGAQDKNIQYF.